These 32 T cell receptor beta chains share one sample of origin, sequenced in a study of cytomegalovirus exposure and HLA in healthy donors. The primer mix had 60 Vbeta and 13 Jbeta primers. Assay: immunoSEQ multiplex PCR; the TCRdb copy retains only in-frame clones and omits some. The table shows approximately 140,000 clones, with around 75% occurring only once. Sequenced sample: PBMCs. These TCRs come from a woman younger than 35 in good health and CMV-seronegative.

This clone was seen a few times. The chain joins TRBV18 to TRBJ1-3; D possibly corresponds to TRBD1 (5 bases). Per the germline V gene, CDR1 is KGHSH and CDR2 is LQKENI. CDR3 size: 14 residues. The V end was cut by 6 bases, the J end by 6 bases, with 15 bases between. The CDR3 spells CASSVQVGQNTIYF. The CDR3 bases are TGTGCCAGCTCGGTACAGGTCGGCCAAAACACCATATATTTT.

V usage is TRBV6-5 and J usage is TRBJ1-1; possibly TRBD1 for D (5 bases). The germline gives CDR1 MNHEY, CDR2 SVGAGI. The CDR3 covers 13 residues. The V and J ends lost 6 bases and 5 bases respectively, with 13 bases between them. DNA for the CDR3: TGTGCCAGCAGGCAGGGTGGAGGGACTGAAGCTTTCTTT. Its translation: CASRQGGGTEAFF.

This chain links TRBV10-1 with TRBJ2-1; 10 bases line up with TRBD2. Germline V lookup: CDR1 WNHNN, CDR2 SYGVQD (reference sequence). The V segment lost 0 bases and the J segment 8 bases; nucleotides outside the gene matches: 13. This CDR3 contains 18 residues. CDR3 sequence reads: CASSESPFSGRSPDEQFF. The CDR3 region has the DNA TGCGCCAGCAGTGAGTCACCCTTTAGCGGGAGGTCGCCGGATGAGCAGTTCTTC.

The J gene is TRBJ1-1, the V gene TRBV27, with D possibly TRBD1 on 6 matching bases. Germline V CDR1 and CDR2: MNHEY, SMNVEV (reference sequence). The CDR3 sequence is 14 residues long. V was cut by 3 bases and J by 0 bases, with 8 bases left in between. The CDR3 bases are TGTGCCAGCAGTTTGGGACACTTGAACACTGAAGCTTTCTTT. Translated, it gives CASSLGHLNTEAFF.

The rearrangement links TRBV5-1 to TRBJ2-3; the match to TRBD2 covers 11 bases. The CDR3 has 15 amino acids. J was trimmed by 8 bases and V by 4 bases; bases with no gene match: 9. Germline CDR1 and CDR2: SGHRS and YFSETQ. The CDR3 here is CASSPIAGGGTTQYF. For the CDR3, the DNA is TGCGCCAGCAGCCCTATAGCGGGGGGGGGCACTACGCAGTATTTT.

The rearrangement uses TRBV7-9 and TRBJ1-1, with D possibly being TRBD1 (5 bases). Germline-derived CDR1 and CDR2 are SEHNR and FQNEAQ (reference sequence). The V and J ends lost 1 base and 5 bases respectively, with 11 bases between them. CDR3 size: 14 residues. This chain's CDR3 is CASSLVQGWTEAFF. CDR3 in DNA: TGTGCCAGCAGCTTAGTTCAGGGTTGGACTGAAGCTTTCTTT.

CDR3 residues: CASSGVWGAGNTIYF. The CDR3, as DNA: TGTGCCAGCAGTGGGGTTTGGGGAGCTGGAAACACCATATATTTT. The rearrangement links TRBV28 to TRBJ1-3; D is unclear. The germline V gene has CDR1 MDHEN and CDR2 SYDVKM. Between the trimmed V and J ends, which lost 5 bases and 2 bases, there was a span of 13 bases. The CDR3 sequence is 15 residues long.

V gene TRBV7-2 combines with J gene TRBJ2-3; 12 bases agree with TRBD2. The CDR3 contains 15 residues. CDR1 is SGHTA and CDR2 is FQGNSA in the germline V gene. The V and J ends lost 2 bases and 4 bases, in that order; junction bases with no gene match: 1. The CDR3, as DNA: TGTGCCAGCAGCTTACTAGCGGGAGGGTCAGATACGCAGTATTTT. This gives the protein CASSLLAGGSDTQYF.

This clone was seen once. The chain joins TRBV6-1 to TRBJ1-2; TRBD1 matches 7 bases. The CDR3 extends over 13 amino acids. The trim removed 5 bases at V and 4 bases at J, leaving 4 bases unmatched. Germline V gene sequence: CDR1 MNHNS, CDR2 SASEGT. CDR3 loop: CASSPGQLYGYTF. The DNA of the CDR3 is TGTGCCAGCAGTCCGGGACAGCTCTATGGCTACACCTTC.

This clone has a handful of counts. The chain links TRBV5-5 to TRBJ1-1; the match to TRBD1 covers 7 bases. Losses at the gene ends were 2 bases for V and 7 bases for J; bases not matched to a gene: 2. This CDR3 is 12 amino acids long. Germline loops: CDR1 SGHKS, CDR2 YYEKEE (reference sequence). In DNA form, the CDR3 reads TGTGCCAGCAGCTTTTGGGACAGTGAAGCTTTCTTT. It yields the protein CASSFWDSEAFF.

The chain employs TRBV18 and TRBJ1-5; no firm D call. The CDR3 runs to 15 residues. From germline, CDR1 is KGHSH and CDR2 LQKENI. The V end lost 7 bases, the J end lost 0 bases, and 13 bases lay between the germline ends. CDR3 protein: CASLADISSNQPQHF. CDR3 coding DNA: TGTGCCAGCTTAGCCGATATCTCTAGCAATCAGCCCCAGCATTTT.

The gene calls are TRBV7-9 and TRBJ2-3; 8 bases are shared with TRBD2. V shed 6 bases and J 7 bases; nucleotides not matched to a gene: 15. The length of the CDR3 is 16 residues. The V gene's germline CDR1 is SEHNR and CDR2 FQNEAQ (reference sequence). The CDR3 protein is CASSPQGGRGRNTQYF. The CDR3 DNA reads TGTGCCAGCAGTCCGCAAGGAGGGCGCGGGAGGAATACGCAGTATTTT.

This clone has only a few counts. The rearrangement uses TRBV6-1 and TRBJ2-2, with D possibly matching TRBD2 (6 bases). The CDR3 totals 16 residues. Germline loops: CDR1 MNHNS, CDR2 SASEGT. The germline V and J ends were trimmed by 0 bases and 8 bases, with 16 bases remaining between them. In DNA, the CDR3 is TGTGCCAGCAGTGAAGCGCACGGCGGGGCCGCTGGGGAGCTGTTTTTT. Its protein is CASSEAHGGAAGELFF.

The chain uses TRBV28 and TRBJ1-2, with D perhaps TRBD1 (5 bases). Germline CDR1 is MDHEN and CDR2 is SYDVKM. The CDR3 is 15 residues long. Deletions cut 5 bases from V and 7 bases from J, with 20 bases between. Written as DNA, the CDR3 is TGTGCCAGCAGTATAGGTGGGGGGAGTAAAGGTGGCTACACCTTC. The encoded protein is CASSIGGGSKGGYTF.

This rearrangement joins TRBV5-1 to TRBJ2-1; 9 nucleotides agree with TRBD1. The CDR3 totals 16 residues. The V gene end was trimmed by 4 bases and the J gene end by 7 bases; junction bases not matched to a gene: 12. Germline CDR1 and CDR2: SGHRS and YFSETQ. CDR3 loop: CASSDSFGTGLNEQFF. The CDR3 bases are TGCGCCAGCAGCGATTCCTTTGGGACAGGGTTAAATGAGCAGTTCTTC.

This chain links TRBV28 with TRBJ1-1, with D possibly being TRBD1 (6 bases). CDR1 is MDHEN and CDR2 is SYDVKM in the germline V gene. Deletions cut 3 bases from V and 3 bases from J, with 17 bases between. The CDR3 runs to 16 residues. CDR3 sequence (DNA): TGTGCCAGCAGTTTCACACCCAGGGGCCTAGACACTGAAGCTTTCTTT. As protein: CASSFTPRGLDTEAFF.

CDR3 residues: CASSVVGTGPYEQYF. CDR3 sequence (DNA): TGTGCCAGCAGCGTAGTCGGGACAGGACCCTACGAGCAGTACTTC. The chain combines TRBV9 with TRBJ2-7, with TRBD1 matching 8 bases. Germline V gene data show CDR1 as SGDLS and CDR2 as YYNGEE. The CDR3 sequence is 15 residues long. The V gene end was trimmed by 0 bases and the J gene end by 2 bases; junction bases not matched to a gene: 4.

The gene calls are TRBV28 and TRBJ1-2; D is unresolved. Germline CDR1 MDHEN, CDR2 SYDVKM. Between the trimmed V and J ends, which lost 8 bases and 2 bases, there was a span of 12 bases. This CDR3 comprises 13 residues. CDR3 protein: CASLRSSNYGYTF. DNA for the CDR3: TGTGCCAGCTTGCGATCTTCCAACTATGGCTACACCTTC.

CDR3 sequence: CASSEQADYEQYV. CDR3 coding DNA: TGTGCCAGCAGTGAACAGGCGGACTACGAGCAGTACGTC. The V gene is TRBV2, the J gene TRBJ2-7; the D is unclear. This CDR3 has 13 residues. CDR1 and CDR2 (germline): SNHLY, FYNNEI. V was clipped by 2 bases and J by 3 bases, with 8 bases between them.

This chain connects TRBV9 to TRBJ1-2; D is unclear. The CDR3 length is 15 residues. V was shortened by 0 bases and J by 8 bases, with 17 bases between the two germline ends. Germline V gives CDR1 SGDLS, CDR2 YYNGEE. This CDR3 is CASSVAAGPVRGYTF. The DNA of the CDR3 is TGTGCCAGCAGCGTAGCTGCAGGCCCTGTACGAGGCTACACCTTC. Full variable domain (remainder filled in from reference TRBV9 and TRBJ1-2): DSGVTQTPKHLITATGQRVTLRCSPRSGDLSVYWYQQSLDQGLQFLIQYYNGEERAKGNILERFSAQQFPDLHSELNLSSLELGDSALYFCASSVAAGPVRGYTFGSGTRLTVV.

The sample holds one count of this clone. The chain employs TRBV28 and TRBJ2-7; 15 bases are shared with TRBD2. V lost 6 bases, J lost 7 bases, and 7 bases stayed unmatched. CDR1 is MDHEN and CDR2 is SYDVKM in the germline V gene. The CDR3 is made up of 15 amino acids. The CDR3 nucleotides read TGTGCCAGCAGATCCGGGACTAGCGGGGGGAGGGAGCAGTACTTC. Amino acids: CASRSGTSGGREQYF.

The V gene is TRBV7-9, the J gene TRBJ1-1; D call uncertain. The CDR3 extends over 13 amino acids. Trimming removed 0 bases from V and 7 bases from J, with 9 bases in between. Germline V gene lookup returns CDR1 SEHNR and CDR2 FQNEAQ (reference sequence). Written as DNA, the CDR3 is TGTGCCAGCAGCTTAGCATTCCGAGATGAAGCTTTCTTT. This encodes CASSLAFRDEAFF.

V and J are TRBV7-9 and TRBJ2-1; possible D gene TRBD2, 6 bases. Germline CDR1 SEHNR, CDR2 FQNEAQ (reference sequence). The CDR3 covers 13 residues. Trimming left V 4 bases short and J 7 bases short, with 11 bases between. The CDR3 region is CASSSGLVNEQFF. The CDR3 DNA reads as TGTGCCAGCAGCTCGGGACTTGTTAATGAGCAGTTCTTC.

The chain couples TRBV7-2 to TRBJ2-2; possible D gene TRBD1, 5 bases. The CDR3 covers 14 residues. Germline CDR1 reads SGHTA; CDR2 reads FQGNSA. V was clipped by 3 bases and J by 8 bases, with 13 bases between them. In DNA form, the CDR3 reads TGTGCCAGCAGCTTCCAGAAGGGGTCGGGGGAGCTGTTTTTT. Amino acid sequence: CASSFQKGSGELFF.

The rearrangement links TRBV19 to TRBJ2-7; 11 positions agree with TRBD2. Germline assignment: CDR1 LNHDA and CDR2 SQIVND (reference sequence). Germline trimming cut 5 bases from V and 2 bases from J; bases unmatched to any gene: 8. The CDR3 spans 16 residues. This CDR3 reads CASSLLAGAHTYEQYF. DNA of the CDR3: TGTGCCAGTAGTTTACTAGCGGGGGCGCACACCTACGAGCAGTACTTC.

This chain connects TRBV18 to TRBJ2-7; D is unclear. From germline, CDR1 is KGHSH and CDR2 LQKENI. This CDR3 has 15 residues. V shed 0 bases and J shed 1 base, with 10 bases lying between them. For the CDR3, the DNA is TGTGCCAGCTCACCACCGGGTCCGGGTTCCTACGAGCAGTACGTC. Protein: CASSPPGPGSYEQYV.

This chain uses TRBV11-3 with TRBJ1-5, with D tentatively TRBD1 (6 bases). Trimming took off 5 bases at V and 4 bases at J, with 9 bases between the two ends. This CDR3 region has 13 residues. Germline V gene sequence: CDR1 SGHNT, CDR2 YENEEA. CDR3 sequence (DNA): TGTGCCAGCAGCCCGGACAGTAATCAGCCCCAGCATTTT. Its translation: CASSPDSNQPQHF.

The chain uses TRBV11-2 and TRBJ2-3; D possibly corresponds to TRBD2 (6 bases). CDR3 length: 14 residues. Germline V gene sequence: CDR1 SGHAT, CDR2 FQNNGV. Trimming removed 5 bases from V and 5 bases from J, with 14 bases in between. DNA for the CDR3: TGTGCCAGCAGCCGCGGAGGGCCAGGAGATACGCAGTATTTT. Its protein product is CASSRGGPGDTQYF.

The chain is built from TRBV5-1 and TRBJ2-5; 7 bases align to TRBD1. CDR3 length equals 15 residues. CDR1 and CDR2 from the germline V gene are SGHRS and YFSETQ. V dropped 0 bases and J dropped 4; count of bases not matched to a gene: 6. Written as DNA, the CDR3 is TGCGCCAGCAGCTTGGGTCGGACAGGAGTAGAGACCCAGTACTTC. It encodes CASSLGRTGVETQYF. The full variable domain, in which reference TRBV5-1 and TRBJ2-5 provide the parts outside the CDR3, is KAGVTQTPRYLIKTRGQQVTLSCSPISGHRSVSWYQQTPGQGLQFLFEYFSETQRNKGNFPGRFSGRQFSNSRSEMNVSTLELGDSALYLCASSLGRTGVETQYFGPGTRLLVL.

This clone was observed a few times. CDR3 sequence (DNA): TGTGCCAGCAGCCAGACTAGCGGGGGGGCCAAAGATACGCAGTATTTT. Translation gives CASSQTSGGAKDTQYF. The chain links TRBV7-2 to TRBJ2-3; 14 bases fit TRBD2. The CDR3 totals 16 residues. Germline V lookup: CDR1 SGHTA, CDR2 FQGNSA. The trim removed 5 bases at V and 5 bases at J, leaving 6 bases unmatched.

This clone was counted only a few times. The chain recombines TRBV7-3 with TRBJ2-3, with 8 nucleotides matching TRBD2. This CDR3 is 15 amino acids long. Germline CDR1 reads SGHTA; CDR2 reads FQGTGA. Trimming took 1 base from V and 7 from J; bases not matched to a gene: 7. For the CDR3, the DNA is TGTGCCAGCAGCTTAATACGGGGGGGCCCTAATACGCAGTATTTT. Protein product: CASSLIRGGPNTQYF. The full variable domain, its missing parts supplied by reference TRBV7-3 and TRBJ2-3, is GAGVSQTPSNKVTEKGKYVELRCDPISGHTALYWYRQSLGQGPEFLIYFQGTGAADDSGLPNDRFFAVRPEGSVSTLKIQRTERGDSAVYLCASSLIRGGPNTQYFGPGTRLTVL.

The V gene is TRBV7-2, the J gene TRBJ2-3; 9 positions match TRBD1. This CDR3 is 15 amino acids long. The ends lost 5 bases at V and 2 bases at J; junction bases unmatched: 5. Germline V CDR1 and CDR2: SGHTA, FQGNSA. The CDR3 region is CASSAGQGFTDTQYF. The DNA of the CDR3 is TGTGCCAGCAGCGCGGGACAGGGTTTCACAGATACGCAGTATTTT. Variable domain in full (rest from reference TRBV7-2 and TRBJ2-3): GAGVSQSPSNKVTEKGKDVELRCDPISGHTALYWYRQSLGQGLEFLIYFQGNSAPDKSGLPSDRFSAERTGGSVSTLTIQRTQQEDSAVYLCASSAGQGFTDTQYFGPGTRLTVL.